This T cell receptor beta chain was retrieved from a study of a mutant IDH1 vaccine in newly diagnosed glioma. Background on the study: Each patient was administered eight vaccinations, scheduled in weeks 1, 3, 5, 7, 11, 15, 19 and 23. Vaccine dosing followed radiotherapy by 4-6 weeks, or accompanied temozolomide cycles. Receipt of radiotherapy, temozolomide, or both preceded the study, and most received both.

General study findings and limits: Top peripheral T cell clonotype shifts appeared unrelated to pseudoprogression.

Measured with immunoSEQ multiplex PCR; TCRdb has only the in-frame clones, and not every one. The sample has tens of thousands of clones, roughly nine tenths seen once. Time point denoted: week 11, during vaccination. The study gave 300 ug of mutant IDH1 20-mer peptide per vaccine dose, with topical imiquimod. The CDR3 extends over 13 amino acids. Germline lookup yields CDR1 SGHDT and CDR2 YYEEEE. Trimming pared 4 bases from V and 5 bases from J, leaving 12 bases between. As for this clone: The antigen remains undetermined.

This specimen was PBMCs, taken from a glioma patient whose treatment included an IDH1 peptide vaccine. The source of this sequence is a man aged 45-65 years with glioma. The chain has TRBV5-6 and TRBJ2-5; TRBD1 or TRBD2 may be the D gene (5 bases each). CDR3 region: CASSSKGEETQYF. DNA of the CDR3: TGTGCCAGCAGCAGTAAAGGGGAGGAGACCCAGTACTTC.